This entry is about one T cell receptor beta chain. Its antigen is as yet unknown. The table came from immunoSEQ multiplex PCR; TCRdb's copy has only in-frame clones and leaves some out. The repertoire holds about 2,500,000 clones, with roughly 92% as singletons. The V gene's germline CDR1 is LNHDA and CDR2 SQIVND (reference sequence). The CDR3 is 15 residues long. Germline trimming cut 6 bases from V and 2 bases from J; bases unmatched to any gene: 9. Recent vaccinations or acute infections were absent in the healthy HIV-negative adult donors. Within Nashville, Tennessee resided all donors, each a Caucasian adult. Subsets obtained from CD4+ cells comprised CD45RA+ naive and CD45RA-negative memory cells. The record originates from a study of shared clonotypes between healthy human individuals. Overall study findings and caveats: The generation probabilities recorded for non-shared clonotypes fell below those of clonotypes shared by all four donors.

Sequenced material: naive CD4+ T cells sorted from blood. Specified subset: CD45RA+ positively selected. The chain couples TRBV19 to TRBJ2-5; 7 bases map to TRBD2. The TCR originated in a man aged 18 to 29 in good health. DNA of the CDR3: TGTGCCAGTAGCCGCCGCAGCGGGGTACAAGAGACCCAGTACTTC. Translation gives CASSRRSGVQETQYF. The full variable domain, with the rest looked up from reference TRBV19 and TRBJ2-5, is DGGITQSPKYLFRKEGQNVTLSCEQNLNHDAMYWYRQDPGQGLRLIYYSQIVNDFQKGDIAEGYSVSREKKESFPLTVTSAQKNPTAFYLCASSRRSGVQETQYFGPGTRLLVL.